The text below deals with one T cell receptor beta chain. The antigen this receptor binds is unknown. No base-level quality is on record; no much larger clone is a single base apart. This record belongs to a study of radiotherapy plus CTLA-4 blockade in lung cancer (dated by TCRdb to the late 2010s). Regarding the research as a whole: Objective responses occurred in roughly 20% of enrolled patients, and about 33% achieved disease control.

The CDR3 covers 16 residues, taking in both the cysteine and the phenylalanine. Solely the CDR3 DNA is kept, with 48 bases framed from the first base. V is cut back by 4 bases and J by 6 bases, with 8 bases in the junction unmatched. The germline V gene specifies SGHTA as CDR1 and FQGNSA as CDR2. In this study, focal radiation therapy paired with CTLA-4 blockade (ipilimumab) was tested in patients who had chemo-refractory metastatic non-small-cell lung cancer. Libraries were made using the immunoSEQ multiplex PCR assay. Imported from immuneACCESS, the table was reduced by TCRdb to in-frame sequences with V and J called. These copies leave out some clones; in studies compared against another copy, an unresolved V gene accounts for under half, and the cause of the remainder is not known. The sample table lists 28,000 or so clones, approximately 82% of them with a count of one. Around 7.5% of the sample lies in the top ten.

Overall study results and their limits: TCR clones derived from tumors expanded in peripheral blood after treatment with radiotherapy and ipilimumab. Early dynamic changes in blood T cell clones, together with increased serum interferon-beta after radiation, were reported as the strongest predictors of response.

This sequence uses TRBV7-2 and TRBJ1-6; TRBD1 matches 8 bases in the middle. Sequenced here: peripheral blood, sampled from a patient treated with radiotherapy plus ipilimumab. This receptor was obtained from a human donor with non-small cell lung cancer who had stable disease on radiotherapy plus ipilimumab. The CDR3 region: CASSYAVGQGNSPLHF. In nucleotides, the sequence is TGTGCCAGCAGCTACGCCGTAGGACAGGGTAATTCACCCCTCCACTTT.